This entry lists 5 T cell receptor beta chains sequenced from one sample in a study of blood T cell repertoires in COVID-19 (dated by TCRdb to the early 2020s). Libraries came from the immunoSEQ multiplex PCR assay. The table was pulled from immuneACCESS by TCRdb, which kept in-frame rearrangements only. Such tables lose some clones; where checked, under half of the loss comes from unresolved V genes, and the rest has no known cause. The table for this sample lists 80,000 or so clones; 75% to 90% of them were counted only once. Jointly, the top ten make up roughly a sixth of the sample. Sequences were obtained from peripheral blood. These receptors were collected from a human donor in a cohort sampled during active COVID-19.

CDR3 nucleotide sequence: TGTGCCAGCAGCCCACTAGGGAATGAGCAGTTCTTC. Its translation: CASSPLGNEQFF. The chain uses TRBV7-7 and TRBJ2-1; D is possibly TRBD2 (5 bases). This CDR3 has 12 residues. Between the trimmed V and J ends, which lost 5 bases and 7 bases, there was a span of 9 bases. Germline CDR1 is SSHAT and CDR2 is FNYEAQ (reference sequence).

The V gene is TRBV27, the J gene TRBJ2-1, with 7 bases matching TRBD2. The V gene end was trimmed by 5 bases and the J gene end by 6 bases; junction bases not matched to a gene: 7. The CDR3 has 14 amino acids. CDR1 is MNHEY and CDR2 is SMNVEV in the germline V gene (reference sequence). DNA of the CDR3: TGTGCCAGCAGTACGGGGCGGGGGAGCAATGAGCAGTTCTTC. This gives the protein CASSTGRGSNEQFF.

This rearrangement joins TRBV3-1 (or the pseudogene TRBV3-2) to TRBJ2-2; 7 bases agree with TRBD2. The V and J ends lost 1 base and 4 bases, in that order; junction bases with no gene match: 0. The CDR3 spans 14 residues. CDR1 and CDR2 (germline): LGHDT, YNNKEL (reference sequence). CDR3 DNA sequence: TGTGCCAGCAGCCAAGTAGCGGGCACCGGGGAGCTGTTTTTT. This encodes CASSQVAGTGELFF.

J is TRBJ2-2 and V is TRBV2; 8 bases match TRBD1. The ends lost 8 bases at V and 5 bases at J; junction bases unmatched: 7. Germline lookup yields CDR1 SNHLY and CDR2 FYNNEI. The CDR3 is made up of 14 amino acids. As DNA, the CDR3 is TGTGCCAGCCAAGGCACAGGGGGGACCGGGGAGCTGTTTTTT. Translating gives CASQGTGGTGELFF.

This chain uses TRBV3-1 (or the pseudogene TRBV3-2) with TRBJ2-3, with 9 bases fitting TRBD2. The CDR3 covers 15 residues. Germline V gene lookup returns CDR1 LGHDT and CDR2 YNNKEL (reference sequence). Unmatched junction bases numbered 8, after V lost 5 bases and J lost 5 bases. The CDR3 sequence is CASSTRTSAGDTQYF. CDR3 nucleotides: TGTGCCAGCAGCACCCGGACTAGCGCGGGAGATACGCAGTATTTT.